The 27 T cell receptor beta chains given below trace back to one sample, sequenced in a study of blood T cells in healthy people across ages (dated by TCRdb to about 2015). To prepare the library, 5' RACE was applied. The instrument was an Illumina HiSeq 2500. The second PCR ran for about 6 to 11 cycles and used a J-beta primer mix along with a sample-barcoded 5' primer. TCRdb reworked the public reads: Q25 trimming with fastp, MiXCR clone assembly, productive beta chains retained. Rows with a matching CDR3 protein are joined into one entry that keeps the most common DNA and genes. The sample table lists under 750,000 distinct CDR3 sequences, roughly 43% of them with a count of one. The ten largest clonotypes hold around 23% of the sample. The sample taken for sequencing was blood. These receptors originate from a man older than 75 in good health.

This clonotype has just a few counts. The chain joins TRBV9 to TRBJ2-3; D is perhaps TRBD2 (5 bases). The germline gives CDR1 SGDLS, CDR2 YYNGEE. With 0 bases removed from V and 2 bases from J, the gap between germline ends came to 13 bases. The CDR3 totals 16 residues. CDR3 DNA: TGTGCCAGCAGCGTAGGGGCGGCGGGTTTCACAGATACGCAGTATTTT. This codes for CASSVGAAGFTDTQYF.

The table lists this clonotype with many counts. The chain is built from TRBV6-5 and TRBJ1-2; TRBD1 aligns across 8 bases. This CDR3 has 16 residues. The germline V gene encodes CDR1 MNHEY and CDR2 SVGAGI. The ends lost 0 bases at V and 4 bases at J; junction bases unmatched: 7. The CDR3 region has the DNA TGTGCCAGCAGTTACTCGAACACAGGGACAGGCTATGGCTACACCTTC. It specifies CASSYSNTGTGYGYTF.

V usage is TRBV7-2 and J usage is TRBJ2-1; 9 bases map to TRBD2. The junction had 9 bases not matched to a gene; V was cut back by 1 base and J by 8 bases. The CDR3 sequence is 16 residues long. The germline gives CDR1 SGHTA, CDR2 FQGNSA. CDR3 bases: TGTGCCAGCAGCTTAGGCGGTAGCGGGAGCGGGTATGAGCAGTTCTTC. Protein product: CASSLGGSGSGYEQFF.

This clonotype was picked up a small number of times. Possible read error: a much larger clone is one base away. The rearrangement joins TRBV7-8 to TRBJ2-2; the D gene is possibly TRBD1 (6 bases). V was cut by 5 bases and J by 6 bases, with 13 bases left in between. This CDR3 spans 14 amino acids. Germline CDR1 SGHVS, CDR2 FQNEAQ. CDR3 protein: CASSVQGTAGELFF. In nucleotides, the CDR3 is TGTGCCAGCAGCGTTCAGGGGACGGCCGGGGAGCTGTTTTTT.

The chain carries TRBV20-1 and TRBJ2-3, with TRBD2 matching 9 bases. V shed 0 bases, J shed 0 bases, and the junction held 7 bases outside the gene matches. CDR1 DFQATT and CDR2 SNEGSKA come from the germline V gene (reference sequence). CDR3 length: 17 amino acids. The CDR3 protein is CSARDPGGGGSTDTQYF. CDR3 nucleotides: TGCAGTGCTAGAGATCCTGGCGGGGGGGGTAGCACAGATACGCAGTATTTT.

V is TRBV20-1 and J is TRBJ1-3; D unclear. Looked up from germline, CDR1 is DFQATT and CDR2 is SNEGSKA (reference sequence). V lost 1 base, J lost 0 bases, and 10 bases lay in between. CDR3 length: 15 residues. CDR3 DNA sequence: TGCAGTGCTAGAGCACGCCGACCCTCTGGAAACACCATATATTTT. It codes for CSARARRPSGNTIYF.

This clonotype was recorded a few times. The chain carries TRBV20-1 and TRBJ2-3; D is undetermined. CDR3 length: 15 amino acids. Germline V CDR1 and CDR2: DFQATT, SNEGSKA (reference sequence). V lost 0 bases, J lost 0 bases, and 10 bases lay in between. The DNA of the CDR3 is TGCAGTGCTAGAGATTTTGGCAGTAGCACAGATACGCAGTATTTT. Its translation: CSARDFGSSTDTQYF.

In this sample, this clonotype turned up a few times. The V call is TRBV7-2, the J call TRBJ2-1; D is undetermined. CDR1 SGHTA and CDR2 FQGNSA come from the germline V gene. Deletions cut 3 bases from V and 8 bases from J, with 8 bases between. This CDR3 has 12 amino acids. CDR3 sequence: CASSFPVDEQFF. The CDR3 DNA sequence: TGTGCCAGCAGCTTCCCCGTGGATGAGCAGTTCTTC.

The V gene is TRBV6-6, the J gene TRBJ1-2; D is undetermined. CDR1 and CDR2 from the germline V gene are MNHNY and SVGAGI (reference sequence). Between the trimmed V and J ends, which lost 2 bases and 8 bases, there was a span of 15 bases. The CDR3 totals 14 residues. DNA for the CDR3: TGTGCCAGCAGTTACGCTCGTCCGTCGGAGGGCTACACCTTC. Amino acid sequence: CASSYARPSEGYTF.

This clonotype was counted at least ten times. The chain recombines TRBV6-5 with TRBJ2-3, with 7 bases fitting TRBD2. The CDR3 is 15 residues long. V was pared by 2 bases and J by 4 bases, with 6 bases of the junction left unmatched. Germline V gene data show CDR1 as MNHEY and CDR2 as SVGAGI. The CDR3 coding sequence is TGTGCCAGCAGTTACATTGCGGGAGTTTCAGATACGCAGTATTTT. It yields the protein CASSYIAGVSDTQYF.

This clonotype showed up just a few times. The chain employs TRBV20-1 and TRBJ2-5; 9 nucleotides align to TRBD2. There are 13 residues in the CDR3. The ends lost 5 bases at V and 3 bases at J; junction bases unmatched: 4. Germline CDR1 is DFQATT and CDR2 is SNEGSKA (reference sequence). The CDR3: CSAVAGEKETQYF. CDR3 nucleotides: TGCAGTGCTGTAGCGGGGGAAAAAGAGACCCAGTACTTC.

The chain carries TRBV5-1 and TRBJ2-1; 9 positions agree with TRBD2. V dropped 4 bases and J dropped 4; count of bases not matched to a gene: 12. Germline V gene sequence: CDR1 SGHRS, CDR2 YFSETQ. This CDR3 is 17 amino acids long. DNA for the CDR3: TGCGCCAGCAGCCCTGGCCCTCTAGCGGGGCAGTACAATGAGCAGTTCTTC. This encodes CASSPGPLAGQYNEQFF.

The V gene is TRBV20-1, the J gene TRBJ2-7, with 13 nucleotides matching TRBD2. Germline CDR1 is DFQATT and CDR2 is SNEGSKA (reference sequence). The CDR3 has 15 amino acids. The V segment lost 3 bases and the J segment 2 bases; nucleotides outside the gene matches: 4. The CDR3 is CSASPLAGGTYEQYF. The CDR3 DNA follows: TGCAGTGCTAGTCCACTAGCGGGAGGGACCTACGAGCAGTACTTC.

The chain uses TRBV20-1 and TRBJ2-1; 9 positions agree with TRBD2. V lost 3 bases to trimming and J lost 0 bases; unmatched junction nucleotides: 12. Germline assignment: CDR1 DFQATT and CDR2 SNEGSKA (reference sequence). This CDR3 has 18 amino acids. For the CDR3, the DNA is TGCAGTGCTAGGGGGGGTAGCGGGAGAAGGGGCTCCTACAATGAGCAGTTCTTC. It codes for CSARGGSGRRGSYNEQFF.

This clonotype has only a few counts. The V call is TRBV20-1, the J call TRBJ2-7, with 10 bases that match TRBD1. J gave up 2 bases and V 6 bases, and 16 bases lay outside the gene matches. Germline V CDR1 and CDR2: DFQATT, SNEGSKA (reference sequence). The CDR3 extends over 17 amino acids. CDR3 coding DNA: TGCAGTGCACAGTCCGGGACAGGGGTTCGGTTACCCTACGAGCAGTACTTC. This translates into CSAQSGTGVRLPYEQYF.

With respect to this clonotype: The junction departs from the called germline gene at one end, perhaps through a read error. CDR3 protein: CVSSYRGGNQPQHF. The CDR3 DNA reads as TGTGTCAGCAGTTACAGGGGCGGAAATCAGCCCCAGCATTTT. The chain couples TRBV6-6 to TRBJ1-5; 7 bases line up with TRBD1. Germline CDR1 and CDR2: MNHNY and SVGAGI (reference sequence). The CDR3 length is 14 residues.

V gene TRBV29-1 combines with J gene TRBJ1-1; D remains unclear. Trimming cost V 5 bases and J 6 bases, with 13 bases left between them. CDR3 length: 12 residues. Germline CDR1 reads SQVTM; CDR2 reads ANQGSEA. The CDR3 sequence is CSVQQKWAEAFF. The CDR3 DNA follows: TGCAGCGTTCAACAGAAGTGGGCTGAAGCTTTCTTT.

The chain links TRBV7-3 to TRBJ2-3; TRBD2 agrees at 10 bases. The CDR3 has 15 amino acids. The V gene end was trimmed by 6 bases and the J gene end by 7 bases; junction bases not matched to a gene: 10. Germline V gives CDR1 SGHTA, CDR2 FQGTGA. In DNA, the CDR3 is TGTGCCAGCAGGCTAGCGGGAGCCCCATCGTATACGCAGTATTTT. As protein: CASRLAGAPSYTQYF.

The chain is built from TRBV30 and TRBJ2-7; TRBD2 matches at 10 bases. The V and J ends lost 2 bases and 3 bases, in that order; junction bases with no gene match: 4. The CDR3 sequence is 14 residues long. Per the germline V gene, CDR1 is GTSNPN and CDR2 is SVGIG (reference sequence). The CDR3 DNA follows: TGTGCCTGGAGTCCCAGCGGGGGGGGCTACGAGCAGTACTTC. Translated, it gives CAWSPSGGGYEQYF.

The chain recombines TRBV29-1 with TRBJ2-5, with D possibly being TRBD1 or TRBD2 (5 bases each). Germline V gives CDR1 SQVTM, CDR2 ANQGSEA. V dropped 6 bases and J dropped 5 bases, with 13 bases sitting between them. This CDR3 is built from 12 residues. As DNA, the CDR3 is TGCAGCGTCGGGACCCCCTTGGAGACCCAGTACTTC. Residues: CSVGTPLETQYF.

This chain links TRBV20-1 with TRBJ1-1, with 8 bases identical to TRBD1. Per the germline V gene, CDR1 is DFQATT and CDR2 is SNEGSKA (reference sequence). Trimming took 5 bases from V and 1 from J; bases not matched to a gene: 3. CDR3 length: 13 amino acids. CDR3 loop: CSAPGTGNTEAFF. CDR3 DNA: TGCAGTGCTCCCGGGACAGGGAACACTGAAGCTTTCTTT.

With respect to this clonotype: A read error is possible here, since a much larger clone lies one base away. The V gene is TRBV6-6, the J gene TRBJ2-2; D is tentatively TRBD1 or TRBD2 (5 bases each). This CDR3 spans 13 amino acids. Germline V gives CDR1 MNHNY, CDR2 SVGAGI (reference sequence). The CDR3 protein is CASRPGLAGEPFF. CDR3 coding DNA: TGTGCCAGCAGACCAGGGTTAGCCGGGGAGCCGTTTTTT.

The V gene is TRBV18, the J gene TRBJ1-1, with D tentatively TRBD1 (6 bases). Trimming left V 0 bases short and J 1 base short, with 9 bases between. The CDR3 runs 15 residues. CDR1 KGHSH and CDR2 LQKENI come from the germline V gene. The CDR3 loop is CASSPPGQRNTEAFF. CDR3 nucleotide sequence: TGTGCCAGCTCACCACCCGGACAGAGGAACACTGAAGCTTTCTTT.

The chain employs TRBV12-3 or TRBV12-4 and TRBJ1-4; 7 bases are shared with TRBD1. This CDR3 spans 16 amino acids. The V and J ends lost 7 bases and 2 bases, in that order; junction bases with no gene match: 10. CDR3 loop: CASTPGGTDTNEKLFF. CDR3 bases: TGTGCCAGCACCCCGGGAGGGACAGACACTAATGAAAAACTGTTTTTT.

The chain combines TRBV2 with TRBJ2-1; D may be TRBD1 or TRBD2 (5 bases each). This CDR3 is 16 amino acids long. CDR1 is SNHLY and CDR2 is FYNNEI in the germline V gene. Trimming stripped 4 bases from V and 0 bases from J, with 13 bases between. CDR3 amino acids: CASSVRGTSSYNEQFF. In DNA, the CDR3 is TGTGCCAGCAGTGTCCGTGGGACCAGCTCCTACAATGAGCAGTTCTTC.

The V call is TRBV5-1, the J call TRBJ2-1, with TRBD2 matching 9 bases. The junction had 4 bases not matched to a gene; V was cut back by 6 bases and J by 0 bases. Per germline, CDR1 SGHRS and CDR2 YFSETQ. The CDR3 is made up of 15 amino acids. The CDR3 loop is CASTLTSGSYNEQFF. In nucleotides, the CDR3 is TGCGCCAGCACCCTGACTAGCGGCTCCTACAATGAGCAGTTCTTC.

The chain uses TRBV20-1 and TRBJ1-1; no firm D call. The V and J ends lost 4 bases and 1 base respectively, with 4 bases between them. The CDR3 is made up of 11 amino acids. The germline V gene has CDR1 DFQATT and CDR2 SNEGSKA (reference sequence). In nucleotides, the CDR3 is TGCAGTGCTAACAAGAACACTGAAGCTTTCTTT. Protein: CSANKNTEAFF.